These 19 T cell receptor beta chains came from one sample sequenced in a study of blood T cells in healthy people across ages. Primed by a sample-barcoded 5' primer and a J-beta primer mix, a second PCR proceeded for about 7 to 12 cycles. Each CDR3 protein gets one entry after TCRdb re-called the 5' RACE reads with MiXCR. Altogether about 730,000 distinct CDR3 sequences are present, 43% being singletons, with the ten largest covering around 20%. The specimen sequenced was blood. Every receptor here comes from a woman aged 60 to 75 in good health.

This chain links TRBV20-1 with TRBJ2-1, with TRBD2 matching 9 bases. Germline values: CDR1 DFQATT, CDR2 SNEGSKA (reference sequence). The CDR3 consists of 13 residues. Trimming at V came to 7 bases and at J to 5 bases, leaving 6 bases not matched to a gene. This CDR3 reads CSVQRGVNNEQFF. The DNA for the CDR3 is TGCAGTGTTCAGCGGGGGGTCAACAATGAGCAGTTCTTC.

CDR3 region: CASSLGRGLNGYTF. The CDR3 DNA reads TGTGCCAGCAGTTTGGGCAGGGGACTTAATGGCTACACCTTC. The rearrangement uses TRBV12-3 or TRBV12-4 and TRBJ1-2, with TRBD1 as a possible D gene (6 bases). Trimming removed 3 bases at V and 6 bases at J, with 14 bases between. The CDR3 runs 14 residues.

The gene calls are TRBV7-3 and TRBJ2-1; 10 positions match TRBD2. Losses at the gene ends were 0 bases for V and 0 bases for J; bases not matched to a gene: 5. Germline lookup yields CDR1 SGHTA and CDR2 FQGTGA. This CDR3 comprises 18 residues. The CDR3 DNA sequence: TGTGCCAGCAGCTTAACGCTAGCGGGGGCGAGCTCCTACAATGAGCAGTTCTTC. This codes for CASSLTLAGASSYNEQFF. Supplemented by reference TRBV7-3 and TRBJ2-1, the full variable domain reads GAGVSQTPSNKVTEKGKYVELRCDPISGHTALYWYRQSLGQGPEFLIYFQGTGAADDSGLPNDRFFAVRPEGSVSTLKIQRTERGDSAVYLCASSLTLAGASSYNEQFFGPGTRLTVL.

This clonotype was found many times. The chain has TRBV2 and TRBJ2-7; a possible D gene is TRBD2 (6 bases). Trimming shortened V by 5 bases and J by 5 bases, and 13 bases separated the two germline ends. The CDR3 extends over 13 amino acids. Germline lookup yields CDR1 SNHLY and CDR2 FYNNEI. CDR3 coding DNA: TGTGCCAGCAGTAGCCGTGGGGGGAACGAGCAGTACTTC. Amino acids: CASSSRGGNEQYF.

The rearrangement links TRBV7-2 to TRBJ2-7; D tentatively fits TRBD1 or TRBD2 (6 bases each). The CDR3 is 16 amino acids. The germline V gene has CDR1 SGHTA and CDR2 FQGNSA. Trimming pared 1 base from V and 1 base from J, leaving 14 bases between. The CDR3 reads CASSLVGGGKSYEQYF. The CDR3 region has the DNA TGTGCCAGCAGCTTAGTAGGGGGAGGAAAATCCTACGAGCAGTACTTC.

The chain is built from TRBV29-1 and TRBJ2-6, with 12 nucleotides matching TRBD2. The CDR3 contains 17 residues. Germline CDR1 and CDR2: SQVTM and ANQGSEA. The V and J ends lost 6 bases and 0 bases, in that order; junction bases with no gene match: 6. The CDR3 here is CSVDTSGGISGANVLTF. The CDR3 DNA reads TGCAGCGTGGATACTAGCGGGGGGATCTCTGGGGCCAACGTCCTGACTTTC.

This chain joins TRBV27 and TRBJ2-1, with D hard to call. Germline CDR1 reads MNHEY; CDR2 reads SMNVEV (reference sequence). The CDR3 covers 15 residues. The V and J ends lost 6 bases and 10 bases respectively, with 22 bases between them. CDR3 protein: CASSSPRGLFHEQFF. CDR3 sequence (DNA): TGTGCCAGCAGCTCTCCCCGTGGGTTGTTCCACGAGCAGTTCTTC.

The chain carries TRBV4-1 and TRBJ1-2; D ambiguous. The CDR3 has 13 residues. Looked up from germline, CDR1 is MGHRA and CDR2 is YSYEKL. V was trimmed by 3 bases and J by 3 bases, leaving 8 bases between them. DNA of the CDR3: TGCGCCAGCAGCCATGTGGGGTACTATGGCTACACCTTC. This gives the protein CASSHVGYYGYTF.

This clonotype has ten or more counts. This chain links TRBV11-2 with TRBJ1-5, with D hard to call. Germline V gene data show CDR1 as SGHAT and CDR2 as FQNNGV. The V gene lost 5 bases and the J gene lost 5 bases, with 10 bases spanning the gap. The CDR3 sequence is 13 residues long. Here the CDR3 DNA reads TGTGCCAGCAGCCCCGGAATTTATCAGCCCCAGCATTTT. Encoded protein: CASSPGIYQPQHF.

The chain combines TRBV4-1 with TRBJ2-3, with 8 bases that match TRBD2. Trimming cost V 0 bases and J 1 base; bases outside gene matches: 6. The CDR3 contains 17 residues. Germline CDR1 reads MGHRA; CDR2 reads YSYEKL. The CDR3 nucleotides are TGCGCCAGCAGCCAAGAAGGGGCGGGAGGTGGCACAGATACGCAGTATTTT. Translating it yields CASSQEGAGGGTDTQYF.

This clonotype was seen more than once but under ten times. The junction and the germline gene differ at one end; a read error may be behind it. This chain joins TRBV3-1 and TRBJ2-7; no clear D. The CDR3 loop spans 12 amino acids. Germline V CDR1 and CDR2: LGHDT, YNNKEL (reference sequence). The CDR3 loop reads CASSPLSHEQYF. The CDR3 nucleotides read TGTGCCAGCAGCCCCCTCTCCCACGAGCAGTACTTC.

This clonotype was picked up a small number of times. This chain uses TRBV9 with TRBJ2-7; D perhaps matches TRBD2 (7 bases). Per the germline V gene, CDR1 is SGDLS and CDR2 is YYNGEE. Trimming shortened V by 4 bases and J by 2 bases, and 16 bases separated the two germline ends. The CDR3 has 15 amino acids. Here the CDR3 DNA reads TGTGCCAGCAGCCAGGGAGGGGGGAGAGCCTACGAGCAGTACTTC. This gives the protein CASSQGGGRAYEQYF.

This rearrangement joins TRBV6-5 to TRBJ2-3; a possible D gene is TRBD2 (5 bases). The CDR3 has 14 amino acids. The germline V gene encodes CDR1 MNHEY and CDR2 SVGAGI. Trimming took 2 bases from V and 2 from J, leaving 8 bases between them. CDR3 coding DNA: TGTGCCAGCAGTTACGTGGGAGCCACAGATACGCAGTATTTT. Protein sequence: CASSYVGATDTQYF.

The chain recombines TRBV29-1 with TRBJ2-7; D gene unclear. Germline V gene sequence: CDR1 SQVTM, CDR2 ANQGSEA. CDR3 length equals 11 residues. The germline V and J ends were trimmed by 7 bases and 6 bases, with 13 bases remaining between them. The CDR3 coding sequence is TGCAGCGCCATGATGCTCGCCGAGCAGTACTTC. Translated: CSAMMLAEQYF.

CDR3 nucleotides: TGCAGTTCCCCCGATTCGGACTACAATGAGCAGTTCTTC. Translation: CSSPDSDYNEQFF. V is TRBV20-1 and J is TRBJ2-1; D uncertain. The CDR3 length is 13 residues. Trimming stripped 8 bases from V and 3 bases from J, with 14 bases between. CDR1 is DFQATT, CDR2 SNEGSKA, per germline (reference sequence).

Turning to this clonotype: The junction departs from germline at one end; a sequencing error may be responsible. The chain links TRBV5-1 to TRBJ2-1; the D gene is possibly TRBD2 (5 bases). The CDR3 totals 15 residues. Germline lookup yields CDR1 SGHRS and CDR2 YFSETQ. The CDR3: CTSSLVQRLGNEQFF. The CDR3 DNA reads TGCACCAGCAGCTTGGTGCAGCGGTTGGGCAATGAGCAGTTCTTC.

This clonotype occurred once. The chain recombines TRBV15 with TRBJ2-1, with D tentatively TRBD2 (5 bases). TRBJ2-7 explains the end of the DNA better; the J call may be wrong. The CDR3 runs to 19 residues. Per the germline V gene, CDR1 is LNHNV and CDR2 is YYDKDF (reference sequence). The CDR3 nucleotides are TGTGCCACCAGCAGAGATCAGAATCCTCTAGCCGCCTCCTACAATGAGCAGTACTTC. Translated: CATSRDQNPLAASYNEQYF.

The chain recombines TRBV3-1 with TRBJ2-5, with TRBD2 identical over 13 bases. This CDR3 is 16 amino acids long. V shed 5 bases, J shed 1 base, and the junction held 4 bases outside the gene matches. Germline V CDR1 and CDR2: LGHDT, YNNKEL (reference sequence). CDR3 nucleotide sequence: TGTGCCAGCAGCGAGGGACTAGCGGGGCCCCAAGAGACCCAGTACTTC. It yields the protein CASSEGLAGPQETQYF.

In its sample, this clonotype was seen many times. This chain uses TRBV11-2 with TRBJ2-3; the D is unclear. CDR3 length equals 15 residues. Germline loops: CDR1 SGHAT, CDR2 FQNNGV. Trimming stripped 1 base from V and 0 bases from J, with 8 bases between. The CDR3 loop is CASSLAGRSTDTQYF. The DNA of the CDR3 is TGTGCCAGCAGCTTAGCCGGCAGGAGCACAGATACGCAGTATTTT.